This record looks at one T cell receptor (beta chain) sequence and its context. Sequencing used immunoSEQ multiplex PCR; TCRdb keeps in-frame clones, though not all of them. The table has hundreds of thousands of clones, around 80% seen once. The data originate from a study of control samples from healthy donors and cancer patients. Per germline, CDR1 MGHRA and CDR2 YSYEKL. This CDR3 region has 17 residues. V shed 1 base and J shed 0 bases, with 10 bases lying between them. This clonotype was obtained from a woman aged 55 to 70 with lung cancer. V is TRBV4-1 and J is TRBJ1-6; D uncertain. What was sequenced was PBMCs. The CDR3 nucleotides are TGCGCCAGCAGCCAAGGGACGGCGAGCTCCTATAATTCACCCCTCCACTTT. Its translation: CASSQGTASSYNSPLHF.